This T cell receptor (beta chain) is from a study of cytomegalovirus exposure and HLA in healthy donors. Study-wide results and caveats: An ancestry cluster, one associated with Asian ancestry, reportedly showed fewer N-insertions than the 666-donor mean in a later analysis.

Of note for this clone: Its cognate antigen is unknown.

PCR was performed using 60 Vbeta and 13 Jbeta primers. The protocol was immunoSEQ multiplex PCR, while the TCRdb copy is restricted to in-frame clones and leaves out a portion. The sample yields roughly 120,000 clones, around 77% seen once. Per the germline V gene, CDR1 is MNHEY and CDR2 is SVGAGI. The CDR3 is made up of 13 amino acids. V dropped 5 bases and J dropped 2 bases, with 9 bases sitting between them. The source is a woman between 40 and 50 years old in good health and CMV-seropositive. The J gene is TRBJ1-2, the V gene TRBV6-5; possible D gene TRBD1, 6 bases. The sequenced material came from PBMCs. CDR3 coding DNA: TGTGCCAGCAGTGACAGGCCCAACTATGGCTACACCTTC. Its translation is CASSDRPNYGYTF.